This T cell receptor (beta chain) was sequenced for a study of blood T cell repertoires in COVID-19. Study context: The origin of the acute and convalescent COVID-19 samples was the United States, Italy and Spain. T cells, B-cell-depleted T cells, or PBMCs provided the cDNA or gDNA that served as material.

Between the trimmed V and J ends, which lost 3 bases and 3 bases, there was a span of 11 bases. Germline V gives CDR1 SEHNR, CDR2 FQNEAQ (reference sequence). This CDR3 contains 14 residues. Original processing methods: Estimated nucleated cell counts came from reference gene primer amplification. Repertoires were generated with immunoSEQ multiplex PCR, while TCRdb's copy carries only in-frame clones and drops some. V and J calls and clone size are those listed in that table; D and trimming were worked out from the DNA. This table has 90,000 to 110,000 clones, around 81% appearing once. The V gene is TRBV7-9, the J gene TRBJ2-5, with D hard to call. Source material: peripheral blood. This clonotype was obtained from a woman in her 70s with acute or convalescent COVID-19. The CDR3 DNA sequence: TGTGCCAGCAGCTTCACCGACGGAGAAGAGACCCAGTACTTC. Protein: CASSFTDGEETQYF.